This is a list of T cell receptor beta chains from one sample in a study of OX40 agonist ivuxolimab in advanced cancers. The data were produced by immunoSEQ multiplex PCR, yet TCRdb's version contains in-frame clones alone and is incomplete. This sample carries about 62,000 clones, around 92% of them seen once, and the ten largest clones take 13%. Material: CD4+ or CD8+ T cells sorted from blood, obtained in a trial of the OX40 agonist ivuxolimab. These receptors were collected from an adult with an advanced solid tumor such as melanoma, head and neck, liver or kidney cancer. CDR3s include the opening cysteine and the closing phenylalanine or tryptophan. The D gene is left open where the match is weak. Rows give clone size only sometimes, using once, few, many, or a class for an expanded clone.

J gene | clone size | V gene | D gene | CDR3 protein | CDR3 DNA
TRBJ2-5 | - | TRBV4-1 | - | CASSQGSFALETQYF | TGCGCCAGCAGCCAGGGCTCCTTTGCTTTGGAGACCCAGTACTTC
TRBJ1-5 | - | TRBV4-1 | - | CASSDGEWSNQPQHF | TGCGCCAGCAGCGACGGGGAATGGAGCAATCAGCCCCAGCATTTT
TRBJ2-3 | - | TRBV5-8 | TRBD2 | CASTEIVLAGGPGDTQYF | TGTGCCAGCACCGAGATCGTTCTAGCGGGAGGGCCCGGGGATACGCAGTATTTT
TRBJ1-5 | - | TRBV7-9 | - | CASSHGQYQPQHF | TGTGCCAGCAGCCACGGACAATATCAGCCCCAGCATTTT
TRBJ2-3 | - | TRBV6-5 | - | CASTRTDTQYF | TGTGCCAGCACCCGCACAGATACGCAGTATTTT
TRBJ2-7 | - | TRBV4-3 | - | CASSQDLVYEQYF | TGCGCCAGCAGCCAAGATTTGGTGTACGAGCAGTACTTC
TRBJ1-3 | - | TRBV7-9 | - | CASSLGAGSGNTIYF | TGTGCCAGCAGCTTAGGGGCAGGTTCTGGAAACACCATATATTTT
TRBJ2-3 | - | TRBV5-1 | - | CASREVGGSDTQYF | TGCGCCAGCAGGGAGGTAGGAGGTTCAGATACGCAGTATTTT
TRBJ1-1 | few | TRBV4-1 | - | CASSQVSYTEAFF | TGCGCCAGCAGCCAAGTTTCGTACACTGAAGCTTTCTTT
TRBJ2-4 | once | TRBV5-4 | TRBD2 | CASSKAGDSDIQYF | TGTGCCAGCAGTAAAGCGGGAGATTCGGACATTCAGTACTTC
TRBJ1-2 | - | TRBV12-5 | TRBD1 | CASGLTDRVDGYTF | TGTGCTAGTGGTTTGACGGACAGGGTAGATGGCTACACCTTC
TRBJ2-1 | - | TRBV7-9 | - | CASSLAGGTSYNEQFF | TGTGCCAGCAGCTTAGCTGGCGGGACCTCCTACAATGAGCAGTTCTTC
TRBJ1-2 | - | TRBV25-1 | - | CASSEYPGRGYTF | TGTGCCAGCAGTGAATACCCAGGCCGGGGCTACACCTTC
TRBJ1-2 | - | TRBV7-9 | TRBD1 | CASSPGQGAEGYTF | TGTGCCAGCAGCCCGGGACAGGGGGCAGAGGGCTACACCTTC
TRBJ2-4 | - | TRBV27 | - | CASSLSEGETQNIQYF | TGTGCCAGCAGTTTATCGGAAGGGGAGACTCAAAACATTCAGTACTTC
TRBJ2-7 | - | TRBV19 | - | CASSIPTGRSSYEQYF | TGTGCCAGTAGTATCCCTACGGGACGCAGCTCCTACGAGCAGTACTTC
TRBJ1-1 | - | TRBV5-1 | - | CASSSKSAEAFF | TGCGCCAGCAGCTCGAAGTCCGCTGAAGCTTTCTTT
TRBJ1-5 | few | TRBV16 | - | CASSQLGRSDQPQHF | TGTGCCAGCAGCCAATTGGGGAGGTCAGATCAGCCCCAGCATTTT
TRBJ2-2 | - | TRBV30 | - | CAWSGQMNTGELFF | TGTGCCTGGAGTGGACAGATGAACACCGGGGAGCTGTTTTTT
TRBJ2-3 | - | TRBV10-3 | - | CAISEGQADTQYF | TGTGCCATCAGTGAGGGGCAGGCGGATACGCAGTATTTT
TRBJ2-1 | - | TRBV19 | - | CASLDSSYNEQFF | TGTGCCAGTCTCGATAGTTCCTACAATGAGCAGTTCTTC
TRBJ2-5 | once | TRBV30 | TRBD2 | CAWRELAGGKETQYF | TGTGCCTGGAGGGAACTAGCGGGAGGGAAAGAGACCCAGTACTTC
TRBJ1-1 | - | TRBV6-1 | TRBD1 | CASSRQGLNTEAFF | TGTGCCAGCAGCCGACAGGGGTTGAACACTGAAGCTTTCTTT
TRBJ1-4 | - | TRBV6-1 | - | CASSVAEGDEKLFF | TGTGCCAGCAGCGTCGCGGAAGGGGATGAAAAACTGTTTTTT
TRBJ1-5 | - | TRBV19 | - | CASSIGGQPQHF | TGTGCCAGTAGTATAGGTGGTCAGCCCCAGCATTTT
TRBJ1-1 | few | TRBV27 | TRBD1 | CASSPIPGQGSTEAFF | TGTGCCAGCAGTCCTATACCGGGACAGGGGAGCACTGAAGCTTTCTTT
TRBJ2-5 | - | TRBV2 | TRBD2 | CANLAVQETQYF | TGTGCCAACCTAGCGGTCCAAGAGACCCAGTACTTC